A selection of T cell receptor beta chains follows, all from one sample in a study of cytomegalovirus exposure and HLA in healthy donors. Generated by immunoSEQ multiplex PCR, the TCRdb table keeps only in-frame clones and is missing some. The sample consists of 100,000 to 150,000 clones, over 80% of them appearing once. Sequenced material: PBMCs. The source of these receptors is a man aged 18 to 35 in good health and CMV-seropositive. CDR3s include the opening cysteine and the closing phenylalanine or tryptophan. A D gene is named only where the DNA matches it firmly.

>-|TRBJ2-3|TRBV19|12
CASSADTDTQYF
TGTGCCAGTAGTGCAGACACAGATACGCAGTATTTT
>TRBD1|TRBJ1-4|TRBV28|13
CASPDRDNEKLFF
TGTGCCAGCCCGGACAGGGATAATGAAAAACTGTTTTTT
>-|TRBJ1-1|TRBV11-1|11
CASSWGGEAFF
TGTGCCAGCAGCTGGGGCGGTGAAGCTTTCTTT
>TRBD2|TRBJ2-7|TRBV12-5|15
CASGPGTSGGGEQYF
TGTGCTAGTGGTCCCGGGACTAGCGGGGGGGGAGAGCAGTACTTC
>-|TRBJ1-6|TRBV7-2|15
CASSLGTGDLSPLHF
TGTGCCAGCAGCTTAGGAACAGGAGACCTTTCACCCCTCCACTTT
>-|TRBJ2-2|TRBV9|15
CASSPVGEMAGELFF
TGTGCCAGCAGCCCAGTCGGGGAAATGGCCGGGGAGCTGTTTTTT
>TRBD2|TRBJ2-3|TRBV28|17
CASSLPWTSVSTDTQYF
TGTGCCAGCAGTCTTCCGTGGACTAGCGTTAGCACAGATACGCAGTATTTT
>TRBD2|TRBJ2-1|TRBV27|14
CASSLGGSNNEQFF
TGTGCCAGCAGCCTGGGAGGGTCCAACAATGAGCAGTTCTTC
>TRBD1|TRBJ1-2|TRBV30|13
CAWSPDRGYGYTF
TGTGCCTGGAGCCCGGACAGGGGTTATGGCTACACCTTC
>-|TRBJ1-6|TRBV6-6|16
CASSSLRGSYNSPLHF
TGTGCCAGCAGCTCGTTACGGGGCTCCTATAATTCACCCCTCCACTTT
>-|TRBJ2-7|TRBV14|14
CASSQAHGAYEQYF
TGTGCCAGCAGCCAAGCACACGGGGCCTACGAGCAGTACTTC